These 32 T cell receptor beta chains originate from one sample sequenced in a study of beta chain features in type 1 diabetes. Every bit of the isolated RNA underwent reverse transcription, so sequencing read expressed TCRB transcripts. TCRdb keeps only in-frame clones here, not all; method: immunoSEQ multiplex PCR. Here the sample spans 970,000 or so clones, 15% to 20% being singletons. The specimen sequenced was naive CD4+ T cells from blood. Receptors originate from a woman under 30 in good health.

The table lists this clone with a few counts. The chain has TRBV12-5 and TRBJ2-1; D perhaps matches TRBD2 (5 bases). V was clipped by 6 bases and J by 7 bases, with 10 bases between them. CDR1 and CDR2 (germline): LGHNT, FRNRAP. CDR3 length: 12 amino acids. The CDR3 reads CASGRSGNEQFF. CDR3 nucleotide sequence: TGTGCTAGTGGCCGCTCGGGGAATGAGCAGTTCTTC.

This clone was picked up many times. This sequence joins TRBV14 and TRBJ2-1; D unclear. CDR1 is SGHDN, CDR2 FVKESK, per germline. Trimming removed 4 bases at V and 10 bases at J, with 11 bases between. CDR3 length: 12 residues. CDR3 protein: CASSLLHNEQFF. DNA of the CDR3: TGTGCCAGCAGCCTTCTCCATAACGAGCAGTTCTTC.

This clone was found a few times. V usage is TRBV6-5 and J usage is TRBJ1-1; 10 bases are shared with TRBD1. The CDR3 totals 14 residues. Germline trimming cut 7 bases from V and 5 bases from J; bases unmatched to any gene: 7. Germline CDR1 and CDR2: MNHEY and SVGAGI. The CDR3 sequence: CASTQDRGRTEAFF. DNA for the CDR3: TGTGCCAGCACCCAAGACAGGGGGCGTACTGAAGCTTTCTTT.

This clone was detected a few times. At the DNA level, this CDR3 is encoded by other sequences in the same sample as well. The chain is built from TRBV20-1 and TRBJ2-1, with D uncertain. Germline-derived CDR1 and CDR2 are DFQATT and SNEGSKA (reference sequence). The CDR3 contains 10 residues. Trimming left V 6 bases short and J 6 bases short, with 6 bases between. CDR3 region: CSATLNEQFF. The CDR3 DNA follows: TGCAGTGCCACCCTCAATGAGCAGTTCTTC.

The table lists this clone with a few counts. The chain carries TRBV18 and TRBJ2-1; the match to TRBD1 covers 9 bases. V shed 5 bases and J 4 bases; nucleotides not matched to a gene: 6. CDR3 length: 15 amino acids. CDR1 KGHSH and CDR2 LQKENI come from the germline V gene. The CDR3 loop reads CASSSTGGAYNEQFF. CDR3 DNA sequence: TGTGCCAGCTCATCAACAGGGGGCGCTTACAATGAGCAGTTCTTC.

CDR3 sequence: CASKSPKGRANTQYF. CDR3 DNA sequence: TGTGCCAGCAAGTCCCCTAAGGGCAGGGCGAATACGCAGTATTTT. The rearrangement uses TRBV27 and TRBJ2-3, with a tentative D call TRBD1 (5 bases). This CDR3 has 15 residues. V shed 7 bases and J shed 7 bases, with 21 bases lying between them. From germline, CDR1 is MNHEY and CDR2 SMNVEV (reference sequence).

The chain links TRBV28 to TRBJ1-3, with D possibly matching TRBD1 (5 bases). This CDR3 region has 15 residues. Between the trimmed V and J ends, which lost 5 bases and 2 bases, there was a span of 13 bases. The V gene's germline CDR1 is MDHEN and CDR2 SYDVKM. CDR3 protein: CASSLPGATGNTIYF. The CDR3 DNA reads as TGTGCCAGCAGTCTTCCCGGGGCTACTGGAAACACCATATATTTT.

This chain uses TRBV27 with TRBJ2-1; D unclear. The length of the CDR3 is 14 residues. The germline CDR1 and CDR2 sequences are MNHEY and SMNVEV (reference sequence). V lost 3 bases and J 0 bases, leaving 6 bases between the germline ends. The CDR3 DNA is TGTGCCAGCAGTTTGTTTAGCTCCTACAATGAGCAGTTCTTC. Translated: CASSLFSSYNEQFF.

In its sample, this clone was seen a few times. The chain has TRBV28 and TRBJ1-5; D is unclear. The germline gives CDR1 MDHEN, CDR2 SYDVKM. The CDR3 totals 15 residues. V was pared by 2 bases and J by 1 base, with 9 bases between. CDR3 in DNA: TGTGCCAGCAGTTTAGGATTGGGGAGCAATCAGCCCCAGCATTTT. It yields the protein CASSLGLGSNQPQHF. Filled out from reference TRBV28 and TRBJ1-5, the complete variable domain reads DVKVTQSSRYLVKRTGEKVFLECVQDMDHENMFWYRQDPGLGLRLIYFSYDVKMKEKGDIPEGYSVSREKKERFSLILESASTNQTSMYLCASSLGLGSNQPQHFGDGTRLSIL.

The CDR3 protein is CASSLEGLGRGQYF. The CDR3 DNA follows: TGTGCCAGCAGCTTGGAGGGACTAGGCCGAGGGCAGTATTTT. The chain employs TRBV5-4 and TRBJ2-3; 8 nucleotides agree with TRBD2. Trimming removed 0 bases from V and 11 bases from J; junction bases left unmatched: 8. Germline CDR1 reads SGHNT; CDR2 reads YYREEE (reference sequence). The CDR3 covers 14 residues.

The V and J genes are TRBV14 and TRBJ2-7; the D is unclear. The germline V gene has CDR1 SGHDN and CDR2 FVKESK. The CDR3 has 13 amino acids. Between the trimmed V and J ends, which lost 3 bases and 2 bases, there was a span of 8 bases. CDR3 sequence (DNA): TGTGCCAGCAGCCATGGGTTGACCTACGAGCAGTACTTC. As protein: CASSHGLTYEQYF.

The V and J genes are TRBV18 and TRBJ2-1; D is unclear. The V gene lost 5 bases and the J gene lost 5 bases, with 4 bases spanning the gap. CDR3 size: 11 residues. In germline, CDR1 is KGHSH, CDR2 LQKENI. The CDR3 region is CASSTHNEQFF. The CDR3 DNA follows: TGTGCCAGCTCAACGCACAATGAGCAGTTCTTC.

This chain links TRBV11-2 with TRBJ2-5; 8 bases line up with TRBD2. There are 15 residues in the CDR3. Trimming removed 1 base from V and 5 bases from J; junction bases left unmatched: 6. CDR1 and CDR2 from the germline V gene are SGHAT and FQNNGV. The CDR3 DNA follows: TGTGCCAGCAGCTTAGGGACTAGCTACCGGGAGACCCAGTACTTC. It specifies CASSLGTSYRETQYF.

This clone was seen more than once but under ten times. This rearrangement joins TRBV7-2 to TRBJ1-1; D call uncertain. CDR1 and CDR2 (germline): SGHTA, FQGNSA. Trimming left V 5 bases short and J 1 base short, with 5 bases between. The CDR3 length is 12 residues. CDR3 coding DNA: TGTGCCAGCAGCAACAAGAACACTGAAGCTTTCTTT. Translated: CASSNKNTEAFF.

This clone came up a few times. The rearrangement links TRBV7-6 to TRBJ2-2; possible D gene TRBD1, 5 bases. This CDR3 has 14 amino acids. Germline lookup yields CDR1 SGHVS and CDR2 FNYEAQ. V lost 1 base, J lost 6 bases, and 9 bases lay in between. The CDR3 sequence: CASSLEGDPGELFF. CDR3 nucleotide sequence: TGTGCCAGCAGCTTAGAAGGGGATCCCGGGGAGCTGTTTTTT.

V gene TRBV23-1 combines with J gene TRBJ2-7; 11 bases map to TRBD1. TRBV23-1 is filed as an ORF, its function uncertain. The CDR3 has 18 residues. Germline trimming cut 2 bases from V and 2 bases from J; bases unmatched to any gene: 11. The CDR3 sequence: CASSQARDRGSGAYEQYF. The CDR3 coding sequence is TGCGCCAGCAGTCAAGCCCGGGACAGGGGGTCGGGGGCCTACGAGCAGTACTTC.

This clone was counted only a few times. The chain links TRBV4-3 to TRBJ2-2; 13 bases align to TRBD2. The CDR3 sequence is 20 residues long. V trimming: 0 bases; J trimming: 4 bases; junction bases outside the gene matches: 11. Germline CDR1 and CDR2: LGHNA and YSLEER. Written as DNA, the CDR3 is TGCGCCAGCAGCCAAGATCCGTGGACTAGCGGGAGACTTGGCACCGGGGAGCTGTTTTTT. Its protein product is CASSQDPWTSGRLGTGELFF.

This clone appeared a few times. This rearrangement joins TRBV21-1 to TRBJ2-1; TRBD2 reflects the table's D call only, with no check against the DNA. TRBV21-1 is reported as a pseudogene. The CDR3 has 14 residues. The CDR3 is CASSKAAEYNEQFF. CDR3 sequence (DNA): TGTGCCAGCAGCAAAGCAGCCGAATACAATGAGCAGTTCTTC.

V gene TRBV18 combines with J gene TRBJ2-7; TRBD2 matches 16 bases. J lost 5 bases, V lost 3 bases, and 10 bases had no gene match. CDR3 size: 18 residues. The germline V gene encodes CDR1 KGHSH and CDR2 LQKENI. CDR3 nucleotides: TGTGCCAGCTCACCTCAACAGGGACTAGCGGGAGGGCCGAACGAGCAGTACTTC. It codes for CASSPQQGLAGGPNEQYF.

The chain couples TRBV11-2 to TRBJ2-6, with D possibly being TRBD1 (5 bases). The CDR3 length is 16 residues. The germline V gene has CDR1 SGHAT and CDR2 FQNNGV. Trimming took 5 bases from V and 2 from J, leaving 13 bases between them. The DNA of the CDR3 is TGTGCCAGCAGCGTCCAGGGTCTGGCTGGGGCCAACGTCCTGACTTTC. This sequence encodes CASSVQGLAGANVLTF. Filled out from reference TRBV11-2 and TRBJ2-6, the complete variable domain reads EAGVAQSPRYKIIEKRQSVAFWCNPISGHATLYWYQQILGQGPKLLIQFQNNGVVDDSQLPKDRFSAERLKGVDSTLKIQPAKLEDSAVYLCASSVQGLAGANVLTFGAGSRLTVL.

This chain uses TRBV5-1 with TRBJ2-2; 8 positions agree with TRBD1. CDR3 length equals 19 residues. The V segment lost 3 bases and the J segment 0 bases; nucleotides outside the gene matches: 13. Germline V gene lookup returns CDR1 SGHRS and CDR2 YFSETQ. The CDR3 DNA sequence: TGCGCCAGCAGCTCCCCCCCCGGGACAGGCTACTCGAACACCGGGGAGCTGTTTTTT. Amino acids: CASSSPPGTGYSNTGELFF.

Note on this clone: The same CDR3 arises from other DNA sequences in this sample as well. The chain combines TRBV7-3 with TRBJ2-1; D gene ambiguous. The CDR3 sequence is 14 residues long. V was clipped by 0 bases and J by 0 bases, with 3 bases between them. Germline V gene data show CDR1 as SGHTA and CDR2 as FQGTGA. CDR3: CASSLTASYNEQFF. CDR3 in DNA: TGTGCCAGCAGCTTAACCGCCTCCTACAATGAGCAGTTCTTC.

The chain has TRBV7-9 and TRBJ2-1, with 10 bases lining up with TRBD1. This CDR3 comprises 13 residues. The germline gives CDR1 SEHNR, CDR2 FQNEAQ (reference sequence). The V gene end was trimmed by 8 bases and the J gene end by 8 bases; junction bases not matched to a gene: 6. The CDR3 nucleotides are TGTGCCAGCGGAAGGGACAGGGGCGATGAGCAGTTCTTC. This gives the protein CASGRDRGDEQFF.

The gene calls are TRBV28 and TRBJ1-3; D gene ambiguous. Germline CDR1 is MDHEN and CDR2 is SYDVKM. This CDR3 comprises 12 residues. The V end was cut by 7 bases, the J end by 5 bases, with 9 bases between. Here the CDR3 reads CASKTERNTIYF. The CDR3 nucleotides are TGTGCCAGCAAAACAGAGCGAAACACCATATATTTT.

This clone was seen a handful of times. The chain uses TRBV28 and TRBJ2-7, with 10 bases matching TRBD2. The CDR3 runs to 14 residues. Per the germline V gene, CDR1 is MDHEN and CDR2 is SYDVKM. V lost 6 bases, J lost 6 bases, and 8 bases stayed unmatched. The CDR3 DNA sequence: TGTGCCAGCAGGGAAGCGGGAGGGTCCCCCGAGCAGTACTTC. It yields the protein CASREAGGSPEQYF.

Details on this clone: This may arise from a read error, as a much more abundant clone is one base away. The V and J genes are TRBV5-8 and TRBJ2-3; D remains unclear. This CDR3 has 11 residues. V dropped 3 bases and J dropped 4 bases, with 3 bases sitting between them. The germline gives CDR1 SGHTS, CDR2 YDEGEE. CDR3: CASSSADTQYF. Written as DNA, the CDR3 is TGTGCCAGCAGCTCCGCAGATACGCAGTATTTT.

This clone was counted only a few times. This chain joins TRBV5-6 and TRBJ1-1, with D hard to call. Trimming took off 3 bases at V and 1 base at J, with 4 bases between the two ends. Per germline, CDR1 SGHDT and CDR2 YYEEEE. The CDR3 length is 12 residues. CDR3 sequence: CASSSWNTEAFF. The CDR3 bases are TGTGCCAGCAGCTCGTGGAACACTGAAGCTTTCTTT. The whole variable domain, filled in from reference TRBV5-6 and TRBJ1-1, reads DAGVTQSPTHLIKTRGQQVTLRCSPKSGHDTVSWYQQALGQGPQFIFQYYEEEERQRGNFPDRFSGHQFPNYSSELNVNALLLGDSALYLCASSSWNTEAFFGQGTRLTVV.

This clone was detected a few times. The chain combines TRBV7-3 with TRBJ1-3; the D is unclear. Per germline, CDR1 SGHTA and CDR2 FQGTGA. The V end was cut by 2 bases, the J end by 2 bases, with 7 bases between. CDR3 length: 14 residues. CDR3 nucleotides: TGTGCCAGCAGCTTACGAGGGCCTGGAAACACCATATATTTT. It is translated as CASSLRGPGNTIYF. Filled out from reference TRBV7-3 and TRBJ1-3, the complete variable domain reads GAGVSQTPSNKVTEKGKYVELRCDPISGHTALYWYRQSLGQGPEFLIYFQGTGAADDSGLPNDRFFAVRPEGSVSTLKIQRTERGDSAVYLCASSLRGPGNTIYFGEGSWLTVV.

The gene calls are TRBV7-3 and TRBJ2-6; D is unresolved. CDR3 length: 15 residues. Between the trimmed V and J ends, which lost 4 bases and 0 bases, there was a span of 7 bases. Germline lookup yields CDR1 SGHTA and CDR2 FQGTGA. CDR3 DNA: TGTGCCAGCAGCTCACCTATCTCTGGGGCCAACGTCCTGACTTTC. Translating gives CASSSPISGANVLTF.

The chain joins TRBV28 to TRBJ1-5, with a tentative D call TRBD1 (6 bases). Per the germline V gene, CDR1 is MDHEN and CDR2 is SYDVKM. The CDR3 is 12 amino acids. Trimming shortened V by 10 bases and J by 0 bases, and 7 bases separated the two germline ends. CDR3 loop: CATRGSNQPQHF. The CDR3 coding sequence is TGTGCCACCAGGGGTAGCAATCAGCCCCAGCATTTT. The complete variable domain, with remaining parts taken from reference TRBV28 and TRBJ1-5, reads DVKVTQSSRYLVKRTGEKVFLECVQDMDHENMFWYRQDPGLGLRLIYFSYDVKMKEKGDIPEGYSVSREKKERFSLILESASTNQTSMYLCATRGSNQPQHFGDGTRLSIL.

This sequence joins TRBV5-1 and TRBJ2-7; D may correspond to TRBD1 or TRBD2 (5 bases each). Germline V gene sequence: CDR1 SGHRS, CDR2 YFSETQ. V gave up 1 base and J gave up 3 bases, with 17 bases separating them. The CDR3 runs 16 residues. CDR3 sequence reads: CASSLSLGGIGYEQYF. In DNA, the CDR3 is TGCGCCAGCAGCTTGAGTCTTGGGGGAATCGGCTACGAGCAGTACTTC.

The chain links TRBV5-1 to TRBJ2-1, with 10 bases identical to TRBD1. Germline CDR1 and CDR2: SGHRS and YFSETQ. With 0 bases clipped from V and 9 bases from J, the junction kept 9 bases outside the gene matches. This CDR3 comprises 16 residues. CDR3 sequence reads: CASSLAPGQGSGEQFF. As DNA, the CDR3 is TGCGCCAGCAGCTTGGCTCCGGGACAGGGGTCAGGTGAGCAGTTCTTC.